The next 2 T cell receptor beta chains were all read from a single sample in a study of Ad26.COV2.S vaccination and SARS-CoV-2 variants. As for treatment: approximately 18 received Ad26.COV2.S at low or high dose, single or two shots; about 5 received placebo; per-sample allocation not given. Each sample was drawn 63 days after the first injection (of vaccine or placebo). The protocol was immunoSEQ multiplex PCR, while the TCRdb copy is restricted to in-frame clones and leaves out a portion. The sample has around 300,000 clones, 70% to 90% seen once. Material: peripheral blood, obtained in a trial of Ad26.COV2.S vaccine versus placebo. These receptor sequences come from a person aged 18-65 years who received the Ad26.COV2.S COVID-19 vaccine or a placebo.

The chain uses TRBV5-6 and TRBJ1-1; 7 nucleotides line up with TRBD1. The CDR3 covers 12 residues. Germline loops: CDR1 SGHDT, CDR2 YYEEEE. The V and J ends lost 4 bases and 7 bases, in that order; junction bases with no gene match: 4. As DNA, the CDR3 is TGTGCCAGCAGCCTAGGACAGGATGAAGCTTTCTTT. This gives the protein CASSLGQDEAFF.

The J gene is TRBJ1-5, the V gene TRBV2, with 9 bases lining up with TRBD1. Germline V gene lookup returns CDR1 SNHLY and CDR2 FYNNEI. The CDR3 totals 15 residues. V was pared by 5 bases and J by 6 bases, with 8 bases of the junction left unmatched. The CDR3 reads CASSRGGQGVQPQHF. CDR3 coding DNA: TGTGCCAGCAGTAGAGGGGGACAGGGAGTTCAGCCCCAGCATTTT.